The T cell receptor (beta chain) under discussion was sequenced for a study of OX40 agonist ivuxolimab in advanced cancers. Background on the whole study: The costimulatory receptor OX40 (CD134) was targeted by ivuxolimab, a fully human IgG2 agonistic monoclonal antibody. The paper reports the monotherapy dose-escalation portion (N = 52 patients) of the phase I ivuxolimab trial. Peripheral TCRbeta sequencing was intended to test whether TCR sequence diversity was altered and clonal T-cell expansion was caused by ivuxolimab. The dose-escalation cohort was 82.7% male with a mean age of about 60 years, ranging from 23 to 79. Three dose-escalation patients achieved partial responses, one with hepatocellular carcinoma and two with cutaneous melanoma. Intravenous ivuxolimab was administered to patients every 2 weeks at six dose levels: 0.01, 0.1, 0.3, 1.5, 3 and 10 mg/kg. Of the roughly 54 dose-escalation patients, hepatocellular carcinoma was present in approximately 20, melanoma in around 15, renal cell carcinoma in 9 and head and neck cancer in 9. Prior anti-PD-1, anti-PD-L1 or anti-CTLA-4 therapy was permitted, and about two fifths of dose-escalation patients had received checkpoint inhibitors.

Between the V and J ends, shortened by 0 bases and 2 bases respectively, the junction contains 5 bases. CDR1 and CDR2 (SGDLS, YYNGEE) derive from the germline V gene. Including the terminal cysteine and phenylalanine, the CDR3 comprises 14 residues. The kept DNA is CDR3 alone, 42 bases in frame from the first base. Genomic DNA was isolated from the sorted cells so that the TCRbeta CDR3 region could be sequenced. The immunoSEQ Assay was used to sequence the TCRbeta CDR3 regions. TCRdb carries this immuneACCESS record with in-frame sequences only. Its versions omit some clonotypes, under half of them owing to an unresolved V gene in the studies checked, with the rest unexplained. Here the sample has about 35,000 clones; 65% to 75% occur a single time. The ten largest clones represent 15% to 25% of the sample. To note about this clone: It has no known antigen specificity. Base qualities are not provided; no much larger clone lies one nucleotide away.

Patients with a history of autoimmune disease or receiving systemic immunosuppression were excluded from the trial. Peripheral blood for TCR sequencing was drawn from every dose cohort at baseline, at cycle 4 day 1 and at cycle 7 day 1. The samples were drawn from a first-in-human, open-label, multicenter phase I dose-escalation trial of ivuxolimab. The trial enrolled adults with locally advanced or metastatic head and neck squamous cell, hepatocellular, melanoma or renal cell carcinoma. Before TCR sequencing, CD4+ and CD8+ T cells were separately sorted from peripheral blood. General findings and caveats noted by the study authors: In the 0.1-3.0 mg/kg groups, partial responders were among the patients with the lowest normalized peripheral clonal expansion, particularly in CD8+ T cells. Low levels of normalized T-cell clonal expansion were also shown by some nonresponding patients. At doses from 0.1 to 3.0 mg/kg, clonal expansion was seen in both CD4+ and CD8+ blood T cells between baseline and week 6. On average, CD8+ T cells showed more expanded clones than CD4+ T cells after ivuxolimab. The antigen specificity of the peripheral T cells that underwent clonal expansion was not determined.

The clonotype was recovered from an adult with an advanced solid tumor such as melanoma, head and neck, liver or kidney cancer. The starting material was CD4+ or CD8+ T cells sorted from blood, obtained in a trial of the OX40 agonist ivuxolimab. The chain is assembled from TRBV9 and TRBJ2-2; the D gene lacks a confident call. The CDR3 region: CASSVEPNTGELFF. At the DNA level, the sequence is TGTGCCAGCAGCGTAGAACCCAACACCGGGGAGCTGTTTTTT.